The clone carrying this TCR beta chain was seen more than once but under ten times. The antigen is not known. The data stem from a study of T cell repertoires in cytomegalovirus infection. The overall study: From public TCR beta signatures came an indication of both CMV infection and matching HLA type.

CDR1 SGHTA and CDR2 FQGNSA come from the germline V gene. This CDR3 spans 15 amino acids. The V end was cut by 1 base, the J end by 4 bases, with 13 bases between. TCRdb analysed the reads with MiXCR anew, one entry per CDR3 protein. This table holds hundreds of thousands of distinct CDR3 sequences, around a third found once. Overall study findings and caveats: The ex vivo response was dominated by HLA-C-restricted CMV-specific TCR beta clonotypes.

The chain couples TRBV7-2 to TRBJ2-5, with D perhaps matching TRBD1 or TRBD2 (5 bases each). This sequence originates from a human donor in good health (CMV status not recorded). Some clones in this sample may be carry-over from other donors' samples. The material was cultured PBMCs, obtained from culture after CMV antigen stimulation. The DNA of the CDR3 is TGTGCCAGCAGCTTAGGTCCAGGGAGTTCAGAGACCCAGTACTTC. This codes for CASSLGPGSSETQYF.